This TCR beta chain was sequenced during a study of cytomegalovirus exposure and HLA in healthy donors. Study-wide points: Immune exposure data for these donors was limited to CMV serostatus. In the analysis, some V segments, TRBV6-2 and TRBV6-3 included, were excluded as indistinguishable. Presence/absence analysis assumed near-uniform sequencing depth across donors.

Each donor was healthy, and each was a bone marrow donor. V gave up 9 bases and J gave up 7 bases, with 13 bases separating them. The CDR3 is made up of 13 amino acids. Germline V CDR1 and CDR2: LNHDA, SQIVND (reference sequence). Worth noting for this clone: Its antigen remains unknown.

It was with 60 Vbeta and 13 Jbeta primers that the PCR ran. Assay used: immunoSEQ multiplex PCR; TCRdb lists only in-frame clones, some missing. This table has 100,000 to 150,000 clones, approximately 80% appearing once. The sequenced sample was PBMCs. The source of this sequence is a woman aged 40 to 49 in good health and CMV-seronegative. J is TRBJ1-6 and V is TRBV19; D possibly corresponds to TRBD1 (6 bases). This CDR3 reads CASTGQINSPLHF. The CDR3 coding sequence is TGTGCCAGCACAGGACAGATCAATTCACCCCTCCACTTT.